These T cell receptor beta chains were read from a single sample in a study of blood T cell repertoires in COVID-19. Method: immunoSEQ multiplex PCR; TCRdb's copy keeps in-frame clones and lacks some. The data contain about 100,000 clones, about 85% of them singletons. Sample: peripheral blood. The receptors were gathered from a man aged 50 to 59 with active or convalescent COVID-19. Both conserved end residues are part of each CDR3. The order of the fields is J gene, V gene, clone size, D gene, CDR3 protein, CDR3 DNA. The D gene is left open where the match is weak. Expanded clones are given a class, and other clones once, few, many or no size at all.

TRBJ2-3	TRBV6-6	-	TRBD2	CASSYPGGLNTDTQYF	TGTGCCAGCAGTTACCCGGGGGGGCTAAACACAGATACGCAGTATTTT
TRBJ1-6	TRBV6-5	-	-	CASSLAAGWSNSPLHF	TGTGCCAGCAGTTTAGCGGCAGGATGGTCGAATTCACCCCTCCACTTT
TRBJ1-2	TRBV6-5	-	-	CASSSPGGVYGYTF	TGTGCCAGCAGTTCCCCCGGCGGTGTCTATGGCTACACCTTC
TRBJ1-2	TRBV9	-	TRBD1	CASSVAARGHYGYTF	TGTGCCAGCAGCGTAGCGGCCAGGGGGCACTATGGCTACACCTTC
TRBJ2-7	TRBV7-9	-	TRBD2	CASRLGLAGGSSYEQYF	TGTGCCAGCAGATTGGGACTAGCGGGGGGAAGCTCCTACGAGCAGTACTTC
TRBJ2-1	TRBV24-1	once	TRBD2	CATSVPTSGSGNEQFF	TGTGCCACCAGTGTCCCGACTAGCGGGAGCGGTAATGAGCAGTTCTTC
TRBJ2-1	TRBV7-7	-	TRBD1	CASSSYTGTGGMGEQFF	TGTGCTAGCAGCTCCTACACCGGGACAGGGGGCATGGGTGAGCAGTTCTTC
TRBJ2-7	TRBV29-1	-	-	CSVGRGRYEQYF	TGCAGCGTTGGTCGAGGAAGGTACGAGCAGTACTTC
TRBJ1-1	TRBV3-1/TRBV3-2	-	-	CASSQGQVTEAFF	TGTGCCAGCAGCCAAGGACAGGTCACTGAAGCTTTCTTT
TRBJ1-2	TRBV19	-	-	CASSTIGPPGYTF	TGTGCCAGTAGTACCATTGGCCCGCCGGGCTACACCTTC
TRBJ2-2	TRBV24-1	once	TRBD1	CATSDWDRGTGELFF	TGTGCCACCAGTGATTGGGACAGGGGTACCGGGGAGCTGTTTTTT
TRBJ2-1	TRBV27	-	TRBD2	CASRRASGSSYNEQFF	TGTGCCAGCAGGCGCGCTAGCGGGAGCTCCTACAATGAGCAGTTCTTC
TRBJ1-4	TRBV15	-	TRBD1	CATSRTGTGEVWEKLFF	TGTGCCACCAGCAGGACCGGGACAGGGGAAGTTTGGGAAAAACTGTTTTTT
TRBJ2-7	TRBV27	-	-	CASSFRAGSYEQYF	TGTGCCAGCAGTTTTAGGGCGGGATCCTACGAGCAGTACTTC
TRBJ1-1	TRBV5-1	-	TRBD1	CASSWGQGDTEAFF	TGCGCCAGCAGCTGGGGACAGGGCGACACTGAAGCTTTCTTT
TRBJ2-7	TRBV20-1	-	-	CSAPRGYEQYF	TGCAGTGCTCCCCGAGGCTACGAGCAGTACTTC
TRBJ2-3	TRBV9	-	-	CASSAAARPDTQYF	TGTGCCAGCAGCGCAGCAGCTAGGCCAGATACGCAGTATTTT
TRBJ2-7	TRBV30	once	TRBD2	CAWSLAGGDEQYF	TGTGCCTGGAGCCTAGCGGGAGGCGACGAGCAGTACTTC
TRBJ1-2	TRBV4-1	-	-	CASSQDSGSGYTF	TGCGCCAGCAGCCAAGATTCAGGCTCTGGCTACACCTTC
TRBJ2-7	TRBV15	-	TRBD1	CATSRKGQASYEQYF	TGTGCCACCAGCAGAAAGGGACAGGCCTCCTACGAGCAGTACTTC
TRBJ2-5	TRBV6-5	-	-	CASSRRQQETQYF	TGTGCCAGCAGTAGACGACAGCAAGAGACCCAGTACTTC
TRBJ1-5	TRBV19	-	-	CASSIGRTYRQPQHF	TGTGCCAGTAGTATTGGTAGAACTTATCGTCAGCCCCAGCATTTT
TRBJ1-1	TRBV28	-	-	CASSRDGGGTEAFF	TGTGCCAGCAGCCGGGACGGCGGAGGGACTGAAGCTTTCTTT
TRBJ2-1	TRBV2	-	-	CASQIRRAAGYEQFF	TGTGCCAGCCAGATAAGGAGGGCCGCCGGCTATGAGCAGTTCTTC
TRBJ1-4	TRBV25-1	-	TRBD1	CASSVTRGRANEKLFF	TGTGCCAGCAGTGTAACAAGGGGGCGGGCTAATGAAAAACTGTTTTTT
TRBJ1-6	TRBV7-9	-	TRBD1	CASSGGGETGMNSPLHF	TGTGCCAGCAGCGGGGGTGGGGAGACAGGGATGAATTCACCCCTCCACTTT
TRBJ2-5	TRBV5-1	once	TRBD1	CASSAGDSSETQYF	TGCGCCAGCAGCGCCGGGGACAGTTCGGAGACCCAGTACTTC
TRBJ1-2	TRBV12-3/TRBV12-4	few	-	CASSPSGDYGYTF	TGTGCCAGCAGTCCCTCGGGGGACTATGGCTACACCTTC
TRBJ2-1	TRBV10-1	-	TRBD2	CASSDGLAPGGGQFF	TGCGCCAGCAGTGATGGACTAGCTCCCGGAGGGGGGCAGTTCTTC
TRBJ2-2	TRBV7-3	-	-	CASSHALNTGELFF	TGTGCCAGCAGTCATGCGCTGAACACCGGGGAGCTGTTTTTT
TRBJ1-2	TRBV6-5	-	-	CASTTGFYGYTF	TGTGCCAGCACAACAGGGTTCTATGGCTACACCTTC